The 17 T cell receptor beta chains listed next were all sequenced from one sample in a study of tumor and adjacent non-tumor tissue in lung cancer. RNA was extracted from bulk tissue without any cell sorting. The normal lung tissue was taken more than 3 cm from the tumor edge. A modified ARM-PCR protocol with three rounds of nested PCR amplified TCRbeta. Using its own MiXCR run on the multiplex PCR reads, TCRdb lists one record per CDR3 protein. Of under 75,000 distinct CDR3 sequences in the sample, nearly 70% were seen once. The sample taken for sequencing was distant non-tumor lung tissue. The receptor source for this set is a woman aged 50 to 65 with non-small cell lung cancer.

Worth noting for this clonotype: One end of the junction does not line up with germline, which may come from a read error. This chain connects TRBV20-1 to TRBJ2-1; the D is unclear. The CDR3 loop spans 12 amino acids. Germline V CDR1 and CDR2: DFQATT, SNEGSKA (reference sequence). Written as DNA, the CDR3 is TGCAATGCCGCGCTTACCTACAATGAGCAGTCCTTC. Protein: CNAALTYNEQSF.

A word on this clonotype: At one end the junction does not follow the germline gene, possibly because of a read error. The chain employs TRBV11-3 and TRBJ2-3; 8 nucleotides match TRBD1. Germline V gives CDR1 SGHNT, CDR2 YENEEA. The CDR3 length is 14 residues. CDR3 residues: CTSSLDRVADTQYF. CDR3 coding DNA: TGTACCAGCAGCTTGGACAGGGTGGCAGATACGCAGTATTTT.

Only one count was recorded for this clonotype. The rearrangement links TRBV20-1 to TRBJ1-6, with 9 bases matching TRBD1. In germline, CDR1 is DFQATT, CDR2 SNEGSKA (reference sequence). The CDR3 totals 15 residues. The CDR3: CSDHRDRADNSPLHF. The CDR3 DNA sequence: TGCAGCGATCACCGGGACAGGGCCGATAATTCACCCCTCCACTTT.

As for this clonotype: Being one base from a much bigger clone, this may be a read error. Here the CDR3 omits its conserved ending phenylalanine or tryptophan, so a read error is the likely source. The chain carries TRBV28 and TRBJ2-2; perhaps TRBD2 as D (5 bases). V lost 3 bases to trimming and J lost 7 bases, with 12 bases between them. CDR1 MDHEN and CDR2 SYDVKM come from the germline V gene. The CDR3 spans 14 residues. Here the CDR3 reads CASSFGDRIGELFS. CDR3 nucleotide sequence: TGTGCCAGCAGTTTCGGGGATCGAATCGGGGAGCTGTTTTCT.

This clonotype was recorded many times. The CDR3 reads CASSEQELSDEQFF. The CDR3 DNA follows: TGTGCCAGCAGTGAACAGGAACTCAGTGATGAGCAGTTCTTC. The chain carries TRBV6-1 and TRBJ2-1, with D unresolved. The CDR3 is 14 amino acids. Trimming took off 2 bases at V and 8 bases at J, with 13 bases between the two ends. CDR1 MNHNS and CDR2 SASEGT come from the germline V gene.

Concerning this clonotype: This may stem from a read error, because a much larger clone lies one nucleotide away. The CDR3 DNA reads as TGTGCCAGCAGCCACAGGGGCCATACTAATGAAAAACTGTTTTTT. This sequence encodes CASSHRGHTNEKLFF. The rearrangement uses TRBV12-3 or TRBV12-4 and TRBJ1-4, with 7 positions matching TRBD1. The junction had 6 bases not matched to a gene; V was cut back by 6 bases and J by 2 bases. The CDR3 length is 15 residues.

Comments on this clonotype: Because it lacks the conserved phenylalanine or tryptophan at the end, this CDR3 is likely a read error. The rearrangement uses TRBV12-3 or TRBV12-4 and TRBJ2-7; 10 bases line up with TRBD2. The CDR3 covers 14 residues. CDR3 DNA: TGTGTCAGCAGTACCACTAGCGGGAAACTTGAGCAGTACTTA. Its translation: CVSSTTSGKLEQYL.

This clonotype has a handful of counts. With a much larger clone just one base away, this may be a read error. The chain links TRBV29-1 to TRBJ1-2, with 7 bases aligning to TRBD1. Germline assignment: CDR1 SQVTM and CDR2 ANQGSEA. The CDR3 totals 12 residues. The CDR3 region has the DNA TGCAGCGTCTGGGGGACAGTCTATGACTACACCTTC. Amino acids: CSVWGTVYDYTF. The full variable domain, its missing parts supplied by reference TRBV29-1 and TRBJ1-2, is SAVISQKPSRDICQRGTSLTIQCQVDSQVTMMFWYRQQPGQSLTLIATANQGSEATYESGFVIDKFPISRPNLTFSTLTVSNMSPEDSSIYLCSVWGTVYDYTFGSGTRLTVV.

About this clonotype itself: Germline and junction disagree at one end, which may indicate a read error. This chain joins TRBV6-2 or TRBV6-3 and TRBJ1-1, with D perhaps matching TRBD1 (6 bases). Germline-derived CDR1 and CDR2 are MNHEY and SVGEGT. The length of the CDR3 is 15 residues. The CDR3 here is CANSGDRCGYTEAFF. The CDR3 DNA reads TGTGCCAACAGTGGTGACAGGTGCGGGTACACTGAGGCTTTCTTT.

With respect to this clonotype: This is likely a read error, given that the CDR3 carries no conserved phenylalanine or tryptophan at its end. J is TRBJ1-5 and V is TRBV20-1, with 8 bases that match TRBD1. CDR1 is DFQATT and CDR2 is SNEGSKA in the germline V gene (reference sequence). Trimming at V came to 5 bases and at J to 7 bases, leaving 13 bases not matched to a gene. The CDR3 has 15 amino acids. The CDR3 nucleotides read TGCAGTGCTCTAAGAGGACAGGGATTGGTGCAGCCCCAGCATTCT. Protein product: CSALRGQGLVQPQHS.

Concerning this clonotype: No DNA is shown, since the ends of the CDR3 on it are uncertain; the CDR3 is the one TCRdb lists. The V call is TRBV11-2, the J call TRBJ2-7; TRBD1 reflects the table's D call only, with no check against the DNA. The CDR3 comprises 15 residues, both ends counted. Germline V gene sequence: CDR1 SGHAT, CDR2 FQNNGV. CDR3 loop: CANSLVGQGASEKYF.

Comment on this clonotype: This could be a read error, since a much larger clone is one nucleotide away. This sequence joins TRBV30 and TRBJ2-1, with TRBD2 identical over 10 bases. CDR3 length: 16 amino acids. V gave up 0 bases and J gave up 5 bases; unmatched junction bases: 7. Germline assignment: CDR1 GTSNPN and CDR2 SVGIG (reference sequence). CDR3 in amino acids: CAWSVSQREGNNEQFF. CDR3 in DNA: TGTGCCTGGAGTGTATCCCAGCGGGAGGGAAACAATGAGCAGTTCTTC.

As to this clonotype: A read error may produce the germline difference seen at one junction end. This CDR3 is CANSLDRAVGNTIYF. The CDR3 region has the DNA TGTGCCAACAGCTTGGATCGGGCCGTCGGAAACACCATATATTTT. The chain employs TRBV11-2 and TRBJ1-3; D remains ambiguous. The CDR3 is 15 amino acids. Per germline, CDR1 SGHAT and CDR2 FQNNGV. Drawing the rest from reference TRBV11-2 and TRBJ1-3, the complete variable domain is EAGVAQSPRYKIIEKRQSVAFWCNPISGHATLYWYQQILGQGPKLLIQFQNNGVVDDSQLPKDRFSAERLKGVDSTLKIQPAKLEDSAVYLCANSLDRAVGNTIYFGEGSWLTVV.

Comment on this clonotype: This clone may be a read error of a much larger clone one base away. The conserved final phenylalanine or tryptophan is absent from the CDR3, which likely points to a read error. The chain recombines TRBV4-1 with TRBJ2-7; 11 positions match TRBD1. CDR3 length: 15 amino acids. With V trimmed by 4 bases and J by 3 bases, 5 bases remained unmatched. Germline CDR1 reads MGHRA; CDR2 reads YSYEKL. CDR3 residues: CASSPGQGAFYEQYI. The DNA for the CDR3 is TGCGCCAGCAGCCCTGGACAGGGGGCATTCTACGAGCAGTACATC.

Comments on this clonotype: Just one base apart from a much larger clone, this may be a read error. This chain's CDR3 is CASSLDGGDWNEQFF. The CDR3 bases are TGTGCCAGCAGCTTGGACGGAGGGGACTGGAATGAGCAGTTCTTC. This sequence joins TRBV5-5 and TRBJ2-1, with a weak D call TRBD2 (6 bases). V was pared by 0 bases and J by 7 bases, with 14 bases between. This CDR3 has 15 amino acids. CDR1 is SGHKS, CDR2 YYEKEE, per germline (reference sequence).

This clonotype was seen once. The limits of the CDR3 on the DNA are not certain, so only TCRdb's listed CDR3 is given. The chain carries TRBV12-3 or TRBV12-4 and TRBJ2-1; the table's D call of TRBD2 was not tested on the DNA. The CDR3 totals 14 residues, both ends included. The chain's CDR3 is CTSSFGVGSNEQFF.

The sample holds many counts of this clonotype. The chain carries TRBV7-9 and TRBJ2-3, with 16 bases fitting TRBD2. There are 17 residues in the CDR3. Germline V CDR1 and CDR2: SEHNR, FQNEAQ (reference sequence). The V and J ends lost 5 bases and 5 bases, in that order; junction bases with no gene match: 7. CDR3: CASSAGLAGGPGDTQYF. Here the CDR3 DNA reads TGTGCCAGCAGCGCGGGACTAGCGGGAGGGCCGGGAGATACGCAGTATTTT.